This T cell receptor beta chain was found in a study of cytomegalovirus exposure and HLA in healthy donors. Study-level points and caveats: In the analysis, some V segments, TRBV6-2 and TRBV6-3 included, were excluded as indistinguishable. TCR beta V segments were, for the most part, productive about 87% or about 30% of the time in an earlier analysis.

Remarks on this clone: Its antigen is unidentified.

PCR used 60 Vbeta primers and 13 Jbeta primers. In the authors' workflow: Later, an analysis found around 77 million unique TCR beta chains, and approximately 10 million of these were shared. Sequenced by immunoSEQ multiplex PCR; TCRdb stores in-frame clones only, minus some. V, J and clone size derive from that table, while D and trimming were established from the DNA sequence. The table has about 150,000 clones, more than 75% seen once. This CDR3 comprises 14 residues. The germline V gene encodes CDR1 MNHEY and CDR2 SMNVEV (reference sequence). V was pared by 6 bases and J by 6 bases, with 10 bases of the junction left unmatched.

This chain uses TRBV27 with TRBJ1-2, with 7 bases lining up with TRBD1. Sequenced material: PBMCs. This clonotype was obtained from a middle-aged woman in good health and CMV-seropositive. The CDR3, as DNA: TGTGCCAGCAGCCCTGAAGGGGGCTGGGATGGCTACACCTTC. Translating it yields CASSPEGGWDGYTF.